This T cell receptor beta chain is from a study of T-cell reconstitution after alpha-beta-depleted transplantation in children. To note about this clonotype: Its target is not known.

Notes on the study in general: The main origin of T-cell counts and diversity one year after transplant was newly produced T cells. Expanded graft clones numbering several hundred reportedly gave rise to alpha-beta T cells about two months after transplant.

Between the trimmed V and J ends, which lost 5 bases and 0 bases, there was a span of 20 bases. CDR3 length: 18 residues. Unique molecular identifiers were used to barcode this TCRbeta library. TCRdb independently ran MiXCR on the PCR reads; one entry per CDR3 protein. The sample shows around 700,000 distinct CDR3 sequences, around 14% of them seen only once. The source was PBMCs, collected before TCRalphabeta/CD19-depleted stem cell transplant. The chain recombines TRBV12-3 or TRBV12-4 with TRBJ2-1; the D is unclear. The sequence derives from a girl aged 2-15 years with congenital amegakaryocytic thrombocytopenia, due to receive a stem cell transplant. The CDR3 nucleotides are TGTGCCAGCAGTCCGAGTCATGCCTCCTTGAGCTCCTACAATGAGCAGTTCTTC. Encoded protein: CASSPSHASLSSYNEQFF.